One and the same sample provided the 31 T cell receptor beta chains below, sequenced in a study of OX40 agonist ivuxolimab in advanced cancers. Clones were sequenced by immunoSEQ multiplex PCR, and TCRdb holds only the in-frame ones, with some missing. The repertoire holds around 50,000 clones, with around 87% as singletons. Here the sequenced sample was CD4+ or CD8+ T cells sorted from blood, taken in a trial of the OX40 agonist ivuxolimab. The receptors come from an adult with an advanced solid tumor such as melanoma, head and neck, liver or kidney cancer.

The chain links TRBV5-1 to TRBJ2-5; D could derive from TRBD1 or TRBD2 (5 bases each). The CDR3 covers 15 residues. V was clipped by 3 bases and J by 3 bases, with 15 bases between them. Per the germline V gene, CDR1 is SGHRS and CDR2 is YFSETQ. The CDR3 loop reads CASSWTGTGKETQYF. For the CDR3, the DNA is TGCGCCAGCAGCTGGACTGGGACGGGGAAAGAGACCCAGTACTTC.

The chain employs TRBV6-1 and TRBJ1-6; D is ambiguous. CDR1 is MNHNS, CDR2 SASEGT, per germline. The CDR3 covers 15 residues. Deletions cut 2 bases from V and 10 bases from J, with 15 bases between. The DNA of the CDR3 is TGTGCCAGCAGTGAATCGTCAGTCCAACGGTCACCCCTCCACTTT. It codes for CASSESSVQRSPLHF.

V is TRBV6-1 and J is TRBJ2-3, with 8 bases identical to TRBD1. V trimming: 5 bases; J trimming: 4 bases; junction bases outside the gene matches: 8. Per germline, CDR1 MNHNS and CDR2 SASEGT. The CDR3 is 15 amino acids. The chain's CDR3 is CASSLRAGGADTQYF. The CDR3 DNA is TGTGCCAGCAGTCTCCGTGCAGGGGGCGCAGATACGCAGTATTTT.

The V call is TRBV7-2, the J call TRBJ2-7, with 8 bases identical to TRBD2. Germline assignment: CDR1 SGHTA and CDR2 FQGNSA. The V segment lost 4 bases and the J segment 2 bases; nucleotides outside the gene matches: 7. This CDR3 region has 15 residues. For the CDR3, the DNA is TGTGCCAGCAGCTCACCCGGGACTAGTACCTACGAGCAGTACTTC. Its protein is CASSSPGTSTYEQYF. Combining the CDR3 with reference TRBV7-2 and TRBJ2-7 gives the whole variable domain GAGVSQSPSNKVTEKGKDVELRCDPISGHTALYWYRQSLGQGLEFLIYFQGNSAPDKSGLPSDRFSAERTGGSVSTLTIQRTQQEDSAVYLCASSSPGTSTYEQYFGPGTRLTVT.

The chain is built from TRBV18 and TRBJ2-5, with TRBD2 matching 9 bases. This CDR3 has 16 residues. Germline V lookup: CDR1 KGHSH, CDR2 LQKENI. V dropped 4 bases and J dropped 3; count of bases not matched to a gene: 9. Here the CDR3 reads CASSLSGTSFKETQYF. In DNA form, the CDR3 reads TGTGCCAGCTCACTATCCGGGACTAGCTTTAAAGAGACCCAGTACTTC.

The rearrangement uses TRBV19 and TRBJ1-3; the D is unclear. The CDR3 is 14 amino acids. Germline CDR1 is LNHDA and CDR2 is SQIVND (reference sequence). V lost 5 bases and J 9 bases, leaving 17 bases between the germline ends. This CDR3 reads CASSSEGGLSTIYF. As DNA, the CDR3 is TGTGCCAGTAGTTCGGAAGGAGGTCTGTCCACCATATATTTT.

This clone showed up just once. This chain joins TRBV19 and TRBJ1-2, with unresolved D. This CDR3 region has 15 residues. Germline V gene lookup returns CDR1 LNHDA and CDR2 SQIVND (reference sequence). V was trimmed by 8 bases and J by 4 bases, leaving 20 bases between them. CDR3 in DNA: TGTGCCAGTGCCCAGATCCAACTCGGTAGCTATGGCTACACCTTC. This sequence encodes CASAQIQLGSYGYTF.

This clone is a singleton in its sample. The chain combines TRBV5-1 with TRBJ1-2; 9 positions match TRBD1. Germline CDR1 and CDR2: SGHRS and YFSETQ. The ends lost 0 bases at V and 3 bases at J; junction bases unmatched: 0. CDR3 size: 14 residues. CDR3 loop: CASSLGDRDYGYTF. CDR3 in DNA: TGCGCCAGCAGCTTGGGGGACAGGGACTATGGCTACACCTTC.

The chain joins TRBV27 to TRBJ2-4; either TRBD1 or TRBD2 may supply D (5 bases each). V lost 7 bases to trimming and J lost 8 bases, with 21 bases between them. CDR1 and CDR2 (germline): MNHEY, SMNVEV (reference sequence). There are 15 residues in the CDR3. The CDR3 DNA reads TGTGCCAGCACCGCCCTAACAGGCATGGGAGACATTCAGTACTTC. This translates into CASTALTGMGDIQYF.

This sequence joins TRBV2 and TRBJ2-5, with TRBD1 identical over 7 bases. The CDR3 sequence is 15 residues long. V lost 3 bases to trimming and J lost 2 bases; unmatched junction nucleotides: 6. Germline assignment: CDR1 SNHLY and CDR2 FYNNEI. CDR3 in DNA: TGTGCCAGCAGTGAGTCCAGGACAGGACAAGAGACCCAGTACTTC. Translation: CASSESRTGQETQYF.

The V call is TRBV2, the J call TRBJ2-3, with D possibly being TRBD2 (6 bases). The CDR3 extends over 14 amino acids. The germline gives CDR1 SNHLY, CDR2 FYNNEI. The V end was cut by 2 bases, the J end by 6 bases, with 12 bases between. The CDR3 bases are TGTGCCAGCAGTGAATCTCTAGCGACTGATACGCAGTATTTT. Amino acids: CASSESLATDTQYF.

This rearrangement joins TRBV7-2 to TRBJ2-5; D is unclear. Germline CDR1 is SGHTA and CDR2 is FQGNSA. The CDR3 loop spans 12 amino acids. Trimming left V 10 bases short and J 3 bases short, with 12 bases between. The CDR3 loop reads CATLPIKETQYF. The CDR3 DNA reads TGTGCCACCTTACCGATAAAAGAGACCCAGTACTTC.

This sequence joins TRBV6-5 and TRBJ1-1; no clear D. From germline, CDR1 is MNHEY and CDR2 SVGAGI. Deletions cut 4 bases from V and 1 base from J, with 7 bases between. The CDR3 is 13 amino acids. The CDR3 reads CASSLVKNTEAFF. The DNA for the CDR3 is TGTGCCAGCAGTTTGGTTAAGAACACTGAAGCTTTCTTT.

This chain's CDR3 is CASSLRGAGNYEKLFF. The CDR3 DNA reads TGTGCCAGCAGCTTAAGGGGGGCAGGGAATTACGAAAAACTGTTTTTT. V and J are TRBV7-9 and TRBJ1-4, with D maybe TRBD1 (6 bases). V lost 2 bases and J lost 8, with 18 bases in between. This CDR3 contains 16 residues. Germline CDR1 and CDR2: SEHNR and FQNEAQ (reference sequence). Full variable domain (remainder filled in from reference TRBV7-9 and TRBJ1-4): DTGVSQNPRHKITKRGQNVTFRCDPISEHNRLYWYRQTLGQGPEFLTYFQNEAQLEKSRLLSDRFSAERPKGSFSTLEIQRTEQGDSAMYLCASSLRGAGNYEKLFFGSGTQLSVL.

V and J are TRBV5-6 and TRBJ2-7, with a weak D call TRBD1 (5 bases). The CDR3 has 16 residues. The V end lost 0 bases, the J end lost 2 bases, and 15 bases lay between the germline ends. CDR1 SGHDT and CDR2 YYEEEE come from the germline V gene. The CDR3 spells CASSLAFVTDTYEQYV. CDR3 bases: TGTGCCAGCAGCTTGGCGTTTGTGACGGACACCTACGAGCAGTACGTC.

The CDR3 reads CASSLTDRGSGYTF. CDR3 DNA: TGTGCCAGCAGCTTAACCGACAGGGGGTCTGGCTACACCTTC. V usage is TRBV7-2 and J usage is TRBJ1-2, with 9 positions matching TRBD1. Germline trimming cut 2 bases from V and 7 bases from J; bases unmatched to any gene: 5. Germline loops: CDR1 SGHTA, CDR2 FQGNSA. This CDR3 has 14 residues.

J is TRBJ1-5 and V is TRBV28, with a possible D match to TRBD1 (5 bases). This CDR3 has 15 residues. Germline V gene sequence: CDR1 MDHEN, CDR2 SYDVKM. Trimming removed 7 bases at V and 0 bases at J, with 13 bases between. The CDR3 bases are TGTGCCAGCACCATTGGGGGGAGTAGCAATCAGCCCCAGCATTTT. Translated, it gives CASTIGGSSNQPQHF.

The chain uses TRBV2 and TRBJ1-1; the D gene is possibly TRBD1 (6 bases). The CDR3 sequence is 14 residues long. Per germline, CDR1 SNHLY and CDR2 FYNNEI. V lost 6 bases and J 5 bases, leaving 16 bases between the germline ends. The DNA of the CDR3 is TGTGCCAGCAGAAAGGGGGGCACGGAAACTGAAGCTTTCTTT. Its translation: CASRKGGTETEAFF.

Comment on this clone: The junction does not match germline at one end; this may be a read error. This chain links TRBV6-1 with TRBJ1-3, with D uncertain. The CDR3 has 14 amino acids. From germline, CDR1 is MNHNS and CDR2 SASEGT. CDR3 sequence (DNA): TGTGCCAGCAGAGAAGCACGCTCTGGAAACACCATATATTTT. The encoded protein is CASREARSGNTIYF.

This chain connects TRBV9 to TRBJ1-4; possibly TRBD1 for D (6 bases). Germline CDR1 and CDR2: SGDLS and YYNGEE. Trimming took 4 bases from V and 8 from J, leaving 15 bases between them. The CDR3 contains 14 residues. The CDR3 nucleotides read TGTGCCAGCAGCAGGAGTAAGGGGGAGGAAAAACTGTTTTTT. Protein product: CASSRSKGEEKLFF.

The V call is TRBV28, the J call TRBJ2-6; possible D gene TRBD2, 6 bases. Looked up from germline, CDR1 is MDHEN and CDR2 is SYDVKM. V lost 7 bases to trimming and J lost 0 bases, with 19 bases between them. The CDR3 extends over 18 amino acids. The CDR3 is CASIPSRGKGSGANVLTF. For the CDR3, the DNA is TGTGCCAGCATCCCGAGTCGGGGGAAGGGCTCTGGGGCCAACGTCCTGACTTTC.

V usage is TRBV5-1 and J usage is TRBJ2-1; maybe TRBD1 (5 bases). Germline CDR1 reads SGHRS; CDR2 reads YFSETQ. Deletions cut 0 bases from V and 2 bases from J, with 9 bases between. This CDR3 contains 15 residues. The CDR3 bases are TGCGCCAGCAGCTTGGAGTGGGGCCCCTACAATGAGCAGTTCTTC. It codes for CASSLEWGPYNEQFF.

The chain is built from TRBV11-2 and TRBJ1-2; the D gene is possibly TRBD1 (5 bases). The CDR3 contains 13 residues. V lost 1 base and J 6 bases, leaving 9 bases between the germline ends. Germline V CDR1 and CDR2: SGHAT, FQNNGV. The DNA of the CDR3 is TGTGCCAGCAGCTTAGCAGGGATTGATGGCTACACCTTC. This gives the protein CASSLAGIDGYTF.

The rearrangement links TRBV5-1 to TRBJ2-2; 7 positions match TRBD1. Germline V gene data show CDR1 as SGHRS and CDR2 as YFSETQ. J lost 0 bases, V lost 0 bases, and 5 bases had no gene match. The CDR3 sequence is 17 residues long. The CDR3 nucleotides are TGCGCCAGCAGCTTGGGCAGGGGGATTACGAACACCGGGGAGCTGTTTTTT. Translation: CASSLGRGITNTGELFF.

The chain joins TRBV6-5 to TRBJ2-7, with 7 bases fitting TRBD1. Trimming removed 11 bases from V and 2 bases from J; junction bases left unmatched: 6. CDR1 MNHEY and CDR2 SVGAGI come from the germline V gene. This CDR3 spans 12 amino acids. CDR3 sequence (DNA): TGTGCCGCCGGGACAGAGACCTACGAGCAGTACGTC. This encodes CAAGTETYEQYV.

This clone is medium-sized. The CDR3 DNA sequence: TGTGCCAGCAGTTTGGGGGACACCCTTGAGCAGTTCTTC. It yields the protein CASSLGDTLEQFF. The V and J genes are TRBV27 and TRBJ2-1; D perhaps matches TRBD1 (6 bases). The CDR3 covers 13 residues. V gave up 3 bases and J gave up 9 bases, with 12 bases separating them. Looked up from germline, CDR1 is MNHEY and CDR2 is SMNVEV (reference sequence).

The chain links TRBV7-2 to TRBJ2-4, with 7 positions matching TRBD2. This CDR3 comprises 16 residues. Germline V CDR1 and CDR2: SGHTA, FQGNSA. Unmatched junction bases numbered 10, after V lost 0 bases and J lost 8 bases. The CDR3: CASSLAGAAGMDIQYF. CDR3 DNA: TGTGCCAGCAGCTTAGCTGGGGCAGCGGGAATGGACATTCAGTACTTC. Full variable domain (remainder filled in from reference TRBV7-2 and TRBJ2-4): GAGVSQSPSNKVTEKGKDVELRCDPISGHTALYWYRQSLGQGLEFLIYFQGNSAPDKSGLPSDRFSAERTGGSVSTLTIQRTQQEDSAVYLCASSLAGAAGMDIQYFGAGTRLSVL.

The chain couples TRBV19 to TRBJ2-1; D possibly corresponds to TRBD2 (6 bases). V was trimmed by 5 bases and J by 4 bases, leaving 12 bases between them. Germline values: CDR1 LNHDA, CDR2 SQIVND (reference sequence). This CDR3 has 14 residues. CDR3 region: CASSPRDFYNEQFF. Here the CDR3 DNA reads TGTGCCAGTAGTCCCCGGGACTTTTACAATGAGCAGTTCTTC.

The chain links TRBV5-1 to TRBJ2-5; TRBD2 is a possible D gene (6 bases). The CDR3 covers 16 residues. From germline, CDR1 is SGHRS and CDR2 YFSETQ. V dropped 1 base and J dropped 4 bases, with 17 bases sitting between them. The CDR3: CASSLPGGARGETQYF. The CDR3 coding sequence is TGCGCCAGCAGCTTGCCTGGCGGGGCTAGAGGAGAGACCCAGTACTTC.

CDR3: CASSPTGTRVGGYTF. DNA for the CDR3: TGTGCCAGCAGCCCCACCGGGACACGGGTAGGGGGCTACACCTTC. The genes are TRBV7-9 and TRBJ1-2; tentative D call: TRBD1 (6 bases). CDR3 length equals 15 residues. V dropped 5 bases and J dropped 8 bases, with 21 bases sitting between them. Looked up from germline, CDR1 is SEHNR and CDR2 is FQNEAQ (reference sequence). The complete variable domain, with remaining parts taken from reference TRBV7-9 and TRBJ1-2, reads DTGVSQNPRHKITKRGQNVTFRCDPISEHNRLYWYRQTLGQGPEFLTYFQNEAQLEKSRLLSDRFSAERPKGSFSTLEIQRTEQGDSAMYLCASSPTGTRVGGYTFGSGTRLTVV.

The table lists this clone with a few counts. J is TRBJ1-4 and V is TRBV18; 7 bases are shared with TRBD1. The CDR3 extends over 14 amino acids. After removal of 2 bases from V and 8 bases from J, the junction contained 5 bases not matched to a gene. Per germline, CDR1 KGHSH and CDR2 LQKENI. CDR3 amino acids: CASSPTGEWEKLFF. CDR3 sequence (DNA): TGTGCCAGCTCACCAACAGGGGAGTGGGAAAAACTGTTTTTT.